The TCR beta chain described here comes from a study of OX40 agonist ivuxolimab in advanced cancers. The wider study: Subjects had a mean age of about 61 years, with a range of about 23 to 79; more than 75% were male. Therapy given before enrollment (anti-PD-1, anti-PD-L1 or anti-CTLA-4) was allowed, and approximately 40% had some.

Details on this clone: Its antigen is as yet unknown.

Germline V lookup: CDR1 SGHDT, CDR2 YYEEEE. Between the trimmed V and J ends, which lost 0 bases and 9 bases, there was a span of 12 bases. CDR3 length: 13 amino acids. The repertoire was sequenced with immunoSEQ multiplex PCR; TCRdb's copy has only in-frame clones and lacks some. Counted here are about 62,000 clones, approximately 85% occurring once; the ten biggest clones make up approximately 10%. Study outcomes and limitations: Low levels of normalized T-cell clonal expansion also appeared in some nonresponders. Expanded clones tended on average to be more numerous among CD8+ T cells than CD4+.

The source of this sequence is an adult with an advanced solid tumor such as melanoma, head and neck, liver or kidney cancer. V is TRBV5-6 and J is TRBJ1-1; no reliable D call. The input for sequencing was CD4+ or CD8+ T cells sorted from blood, taken in a trial of the OX40 agonist ivuxolimab. CDR3 protein: CASSLEQNPKAFF. In nucleotides, the CDR3 is TGTGCCAGCAGCTTGGAACAGAACCCAAAAGCTTTCTTT.